Listed below are T cell receptor beta chains from one sample, sequenced in a study of T cells expressing NK-cell markers. For each CDR3 protein, TCRdb gives one entry from its re-call of the 5' RACE reads, without DNA. Recorded here are about 390,000 distinct CDR3 sequences; the top ten clones represent over 8.5%. Sequenced material: blood T cells: a sorted CD56 or NKG2C T cell subset, CD4+ or CD8+ T cells, or bulk PBMC T cells (not recorded which). Receptor source: a woman aged 50 to 65 in good health. Each CDR3 is given with its conserved first and last residue.

v_gene: TRBV24-1
j_gene: TRBJ2-5
CDR3aa: CATSDSGFGQETQYF

v_gene: TRBV15
j_gene: TRBJ2-7
CDR3aa: CATSARQGSSEQYF

v_gene: TRBV5-1
j_gene: TRBJ2-2
CDR3aa: CASSFDPSQQNTGELFF

v_gene: TRBV7-3
j_gene: TRBJ2-1
CDR3aa: CASSLMSGSSGEQFF

v_gene: TRBV6-2/TRBV6-3
j_gene: TRBJ2-7
CDR3aa: CASSYRVGSYEQYF

v_gene: TRBV12-3/TRBV12-4
j_gene: TRBJ1-5
CDR3aa: CASSYDAPQPQHF

v_gene: TRBV5-1
j_gene: TRBJ1-6
CDR3aa: CASSLQERGPLHF

v_gene: TRBV5-1
j_gene: TRBJ2-3
CDR3aa: CASSLGGLAGARTDTQYF

v_gene: TRBV3-1
j_gene: TRBJ2-5
CDR3aa: CASSQVSNQETQYF

v_gene: TRBV20-1
j_gene: TRBJ1-6
CDR3aa: CSVPEETFNSPLHF

v_gene: TRBV29-1
j_gene: TRBJ2-4
CDR3aa: CSVVTSGAKNIQYF

v_gene: TRBV11-2
j_gene: TRBJ2-4
CDR3aa: CASSLLAKNIQYF

v_gene: TRBV27
j_gene: TRBJ2-2
CDR3aa: CASSLPGGRAFGELFF

v_gene: TRBV12-3/TRBV12-4
j_gene: TRBJ2-1
CDR3aa: CASSLTSGSPYNEQFF

v_gene: TRBV9
j_gene: TRBJ2-1
CDR3aa: CASSHDLAGNLFF

v_gene: TRBV12-3/TRBV12-4
j_gene: TRBJ2-2
CDR3aa: CASSSSRTGELFF

v_gene: TRBV2
j_gene: TRBJ1-4
CDR3aa: CASRSYAATNEKLFF

v_gene: TRBV7-8
j_gene: TRBJ2-7
CDR3aa: CASSNVQREQYF

v_gene: TRBV6-5
j_gene: TRBJ2-2
CDR3aa: CASSYRQGGSGELFF

v_gene: TRBV12-3/TRBV12-4
j_gene: TRBJ2-5
CDR3aa: CASSTGQGAGETQYF

v_gene: TRBV6-5
j_gene: TRBJ1-1
CDR3aa: CASSYGTAVAKAFF

v_gene: TRBV4-1
j_gene: TRBJ2-7
CDR3aa: CASSQGVVGEQYF

v_gene: TRBV4-2
j_gene: TRBJ2-1
CDR3aa: CASSHLAGLAGVDNEQFF

v_gene: TRBV27
j_gene: TRBJ2-1
CDR3aa: CASSPKGPDYYNEQFF

v_gene: TRBV29-1
j_gene: TRBJ2-7
CDR3aa: CSVEVDRDYEQYF

v_gene: TRBV4-1
j_gene: TRBJ2-2
CDR3aa: CASSQEKEAGEFNIGELFF

v_gene: TRBV7-2
j_gene: TRBJ2-3
CDR3aa: CASSLEGLAGATDTQYF

v_gene: TRBV12-3/TRBV12-4
j_gene: TRBJ1-1
CDR3aa: CASSSPRGTGKTEAFF

v_gene: TRBV27
j_gene: TRBJ1-1
CDR3aa: CASSLTGVRILNTEAFF

v_gene: TRBV29-1
j_gene: TRBJ2-7
CDR3aa: CSVGTDSYEQYF

v_gene: TRBV5-1
j_gene: TRBJ1-2
CDR3aa: CASSLQGDRGYTF

v_gene: TRBV7-6
j_gene: TRBJ2-3
CDR3aa: CASSLGHAISTDTQYF

v_gene: TRBV7-9
j_gene: TRBJ1-4
CDR3aa: CASSPGTGPNEKLFF

v_gene: TRBV12-3/TRBV12-4
j_gene: TRBJ1-5
CDR3aa: CASMIPGLNQPQHF

v_gene: TRBV2
j_gene: TRBJ2-5
CDR3aa: CASSEGEVLETQYF

v_gene: TRBV4-1
j_gene: TRBJ2-5
CDR3aa: CASSPSGATFQETQYF

v_gene: TRBV4-2
j_gene: TRBJ2-1
CDR3aa: CASSPTRDFNNEQFF

v_gene: TRBV3-1
j_gene: TRBJ2-1
CDR3aa: CASSPTFGLGSSQFF

v_gene: TRBV20-1
j_gene: TRBJ2-1
CDR3aa: CSAVGGAGTSGSLEQFF

v_gene: TRBV7-7
j_gene: TRBJ2-5
CDR3aa: CASSQTSGSGETQYF

v_gene: TRBV28
j_gene: TRBJ1-6
CDR3aa: CASSFGTGSVLHF

v_gene: TRBV9
j_gene: TRBJ2-5
CDR3aa: CASSVDGSYQETQYF